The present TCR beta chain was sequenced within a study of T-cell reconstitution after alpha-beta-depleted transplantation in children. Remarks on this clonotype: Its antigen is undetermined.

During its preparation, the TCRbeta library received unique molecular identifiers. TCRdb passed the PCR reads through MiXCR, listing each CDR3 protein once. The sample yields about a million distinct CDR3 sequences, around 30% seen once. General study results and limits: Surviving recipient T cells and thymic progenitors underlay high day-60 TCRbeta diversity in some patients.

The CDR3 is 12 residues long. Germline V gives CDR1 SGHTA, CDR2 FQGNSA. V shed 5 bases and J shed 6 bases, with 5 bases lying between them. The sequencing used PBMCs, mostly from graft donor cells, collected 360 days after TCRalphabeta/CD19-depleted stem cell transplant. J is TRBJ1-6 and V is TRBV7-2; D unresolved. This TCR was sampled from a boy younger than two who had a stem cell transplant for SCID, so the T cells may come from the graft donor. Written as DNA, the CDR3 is TGTGCCAGCAGCCACGTTAATTCACCCCTCCACTTT. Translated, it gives CASSHVNSPLHF.